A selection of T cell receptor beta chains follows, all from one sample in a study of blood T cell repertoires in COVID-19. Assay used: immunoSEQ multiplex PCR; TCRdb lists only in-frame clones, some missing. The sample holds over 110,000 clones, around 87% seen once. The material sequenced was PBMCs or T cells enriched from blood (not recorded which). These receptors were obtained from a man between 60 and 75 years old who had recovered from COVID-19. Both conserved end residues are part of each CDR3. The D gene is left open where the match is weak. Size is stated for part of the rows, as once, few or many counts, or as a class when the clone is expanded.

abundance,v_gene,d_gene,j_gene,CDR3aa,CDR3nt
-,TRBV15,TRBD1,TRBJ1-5,CATSRDLGQGSAPPQHF,TGTGCCACCAGCAGAGATCTCGGACAGGGTTCTGCCCCACCCCAGCATTTT
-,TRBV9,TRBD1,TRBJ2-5,CASSVSGTGGEAQYF,TGTGCCAGCAGCGTATCCGGGACAGGGGGAGAGGCCCAGTACTTC
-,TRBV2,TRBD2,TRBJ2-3,CASSYSSGGTDTQYF,TGTGCCAGCAGTTACTCTAGCGGGGGCACAGATACGCAGTATTTT
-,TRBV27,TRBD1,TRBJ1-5,CASSFGTGRNQPQHF,TGTGCCAGCAGTTTCGGGACAGGTCGGAATCAGCCCCAGCATTTT
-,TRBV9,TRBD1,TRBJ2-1,CASQQGQGSEQFF,TGTGCCAGCCAGCAGGGACAGGGTAGTGAGCAGTTCTTC
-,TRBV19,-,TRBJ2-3,CASSGFRGGGSGTDTQYF,TGTGCCAGTAGTGGATTTCGTGGGGGCGGGAGCGGCACAGATACGCAGTATTTT
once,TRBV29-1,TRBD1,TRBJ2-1,CSVGGGQGTNEQFF,TGCAGCGTTGGGGGGGGACAGGGGACCAATGAGCAGTTCTTC
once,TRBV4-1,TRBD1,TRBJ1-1,CASSQDVQGTEAFF,TGCGCCAGCAGCCAAGATGTACAGGGGACTGAAGCTTTCTTT
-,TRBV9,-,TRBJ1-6,CASSLEVGGVPSPLHF,TGTGCCAGCAGCCTAGAAGTCGGCGGGGTCCCGTCACCCCTCCACTTT
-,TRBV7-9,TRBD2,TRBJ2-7,CASSSSSGSSYEQYF,TGTGCCAGCAGCTCCTCTAGCGGGAGCTCCTACGAGCAGTACTTC
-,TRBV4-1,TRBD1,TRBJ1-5,CASSQAGGSNQPQHF,TGCGCCAGCAGCCAAGCAGGGGGAAGCAATCAGCCCCAGCATTTT
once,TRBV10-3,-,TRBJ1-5,CAISESGQGDNQPQHF,TGTGCCATCAGTGAGTCCGGGCAGGGCGACAATCAGCCCCAGCATTTT
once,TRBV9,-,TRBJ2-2,CASNRPGLHTGELFF,TGTGCCAGCAACCGCCCGGGACTTCACACCGGGGAGCTGTTTTTT
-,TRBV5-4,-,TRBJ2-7,CASSLDSGEQYF,TGTGCCAGCAGCCTCGACTCGGGCGAGCAGTACTTC
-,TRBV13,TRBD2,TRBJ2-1,CASSLWLAGSYNEQFF,TGTGCCAGCAGCTTATGGTTAGCGGGCTCCTACAATGAGCAGTTCTTC
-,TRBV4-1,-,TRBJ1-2,CASSQDGGGTGYTF,TGCGCCAGCAGCCAAGATGGAGGTGGCACGGGCTACACCTTC
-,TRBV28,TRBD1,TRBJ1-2,CASIQGQEGGGYTF,TGTGCCAGCATCCAGGGACAGGAGGGGGGTGGCTACACCTTC
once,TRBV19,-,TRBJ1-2,CASARGYGYTF,TGTGCCAGCGCAAGGGGGTATGGCTACACCTTC
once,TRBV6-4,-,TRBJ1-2,CASSDRYREFGYTF,TGTGCCAGCAGTGATCGGTACAGGGAGTTTGGCTACACCTTC
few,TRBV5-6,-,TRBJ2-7,CASSLVGRDEQYF,TGTGCCAGCAGCTTAGTCGGGCGGGACGAGCAGTACTTC
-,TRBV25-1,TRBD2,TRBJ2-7,CASSASGSTYEQYF,TGTGCCAGCAGTGCTAGCGGGAGCACCTACGAGCAGTACTTC
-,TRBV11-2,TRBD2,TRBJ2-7,CASSRGEDYEQYF,TGTGCCAGCAGCCGGGGGGAGGACTACGAGCAGTACTTC
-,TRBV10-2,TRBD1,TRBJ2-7,CASRLGQFYEQYF,TGCGCCAGCAGGCTGGGACAGTTCTACGAGCAGTACTTC
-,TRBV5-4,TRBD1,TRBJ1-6,CASSSLPDRGRNSPLHF,TGTGCCAGCAGCTCCCTACCGGACAGGGGTCGGAATTCACCCCTCCACTTT
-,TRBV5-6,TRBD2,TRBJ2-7,CASSLGGGLSYEQYF,TGTGCCAGCAGCTTGGGGGGAGGGCTCTCCTACGAGCAGTACTTC
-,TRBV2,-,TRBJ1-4,CASSDRLTNEKLFF,TGTGCCAGCAGCGACAGGTTAACTAATGAAAAACTGTTTTTT
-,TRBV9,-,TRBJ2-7,CASSVSQGLSNEQYF,TGTGCCAGCAGCGTATCTCAGGGACTCAGTAACGAGCAGTACTTC